The next 21 T cell receptor beta chains were all read from a single sample in a study of blood T cell repertoires in COVID-19. Profiling relied on immunoSEQ multiplex PCR, and the TCRdb table lists in-frame clones only, not all of them. The sample has about 59,000 clones, about 90% seen once. Sequencing used peripheral blood. These TCRs come from an elderly man in a cohort sampled during active COVID-19.

The chain recombines TRBV6-6 with TRBJ2-3; 10 bases are shared with TRBD1. From germline, CDR1 is MNHNY and CDR2 SVGAGI (reference sequence). The CDR3 contains 19 residues. With V trimmed by 6 bases and J by 1 base, 16 bases remained unmatched. This CDR3 is CASSSTGTGAPFGTDTQYF. CDR3 DNA sequence: TGTGCCAGCAGCTCTACCGGGACAGGGGCCCCTTTTGGCACAGATACGCAGTATTTT.

V is TRBV7-3 and J is TRBJ2-7, with 8 bases fitting TRBD2. Germline-derived CDR1 and CDR2 are SGHTA and FQGTGA. J was trimmed by 4 bases and V by 0 bases; bases with no gene match: 5. This CDR3 region has 15 residues. CDR3 sequence (DNA): TGTGCCAGCAGCTTAACGGGGACGGGAGGGTACGAGCAGTACTTC. As protein: CASSLTGTGGYEQYF.

The CDR3 spells CASSIDRGETQYF. The CDR3 DNA sequence: TGTGCCAGTAGTATTGACAGGGGCGAGACCCAGTACTTC. The chain is built from TRBV19 and TRBJ2-5; 8 bases fit TRBD1. The CDR3 runs 13 residues. Germline loops: CDR1 LNHDA, CDR2 SQIVND (reference sequence). V shed 3 bases and J 5 bases; nucleotides not matched to a gene: 2.

V usage is TRBV19 and J usage is TRBJ1-5, with D possibly being TRBD1 (5 bases). The CDR3 has 11 residues. In germline, CDR1 is LNHDA, CDR2 SQIVND (reference sequence). Trimming stripped 1 base from V and 12 bases from J, with 7 bases between. The CDR3 sequence is CASSIGGLQHF. The DNA for the CDR3 is TGTGCCAGTAGTATAGGGGGACTCCAGCATTTT.

This clone has more than one count but fewer than ten. V and J are TRBV6-5 and TRBJ1-5, with 8 bases that match TRBD1. V lost 6 bases, J lost 3 bases, and 7 bases stayed unmatched. This CDR3 has 15 residues. Germline assignment: CDR1 MNHEY and CDR2 SVGAGI. CDR3 sequence reads: CASRTGVNPNQPQHF. In nucleotides, the CDR3 is TGTGCCAGCAGGACAGGGGTCAACCCCAATCAGCCCCAGCATTTT.

V usage is TRBV18 and J usage is TRBJ1-3; D gene ambiguous. V was cut by 0 bases and J by 0 bases, with 9 bases left in between. Germline-derived CDR1 and CDR2 are KGHSH and LQKENI. This CDR3 has 16 amino acids. CDR3 protein: CASSPPMGSSGNTIYF. Written as DNA, the CDR3 is TGTGCCAGCTCACCACCGATGGGGAGCTCTGGAAACACCATATATTTT.

Only a few counts were recorded for this clone. The chain couples TRBV7-8 to TRBJ1-1; unclear D gene. Per germline, CDR1 SGHVS and CDR2 FQNEAQ. Trimming took 2 bases from V and 1 from J, leaving 8 bases between them. This CDR3 contains 14 residues. DNA for the CDR3: TGTGCCAGCAGCTTAAGTGAGGGGAACACTGAAGCTTTCTTT. Amino acid sequence: CASSLSEGNTEAFF.

The gene calls are TRBV3-1 (or the pseudogene TRBV3-2) and TRBJ1-2; possible D gene TRBD1, 6 bases. The V end lost 1 base, the J end lost 6 bases, and 12 bases lay between the germline ends. The CDR3 runs 14 residues. Per the germline V gene, CDR1 is LGHDT and CDR2 is YNNKEL (reference sequence). This CDR3 reads CASSQAQGRDGYTF. The CDR3 nucleotides read TGTGCCAGCAGCCAAGCCCAGGGGAGAGATGGCTACACCTTC.

CDR3 DNA sequence: TGTGCCAGCAGCCACCTCGACAGGGACTATGGCTACACCTTC. This sequence encodes CASSHLDRDYGYTF. The V and J genes are TRBV3-1 (or the pseudogene TRBV3-2) and TRBJ1-2; 7 nucleotides match TRBD1. Germline-derived CDR1 and CDR2 are LGHDT and YNNKEL (reference sequence). V was clipped by 3 bases and J by 3 bases; unmatched bases: 4. CDR3 length: 14 residues.

The rearrangement joins TRBV7-2 to TRBJ2-7; 11 nucleotides line up with TRBD1. V lost 2 bases to trimming and J lost 7 bases; unmatched junction nucleotides: 7. The germline CDR1 and CDR2 sequences are SGHTA and FQGNSA. The CDR3 extends over 15 amino acids. The CDR3 DNA reads as TGTGCCAGCAGCTTAACACCGGGACAGGGGGGAGAGCAGTACTTC. Encoded protein: CASSLTPGQGGEQYF.

The chain joins TRBV3-1 (or the pseudogene TRBV3-2) to TRBJ2-1, with TRBD2 identical over 9 bases. This CDR3 contains 15 residues. CDR1 and CDR2 (germline): LGHDT, YNNKEL (reference sequence). After removal of 6 bases from V and 1 base from J, the junction contained 4 bases not matched to a gene. The CDR3 loop reads CASSDSGGSYNEQFF. The CDR3 DNA is TGTGCCAGCAGTGATAGCGGGGGTTCCTACAATGAGCAGTTCTTC.

The chain has TRBV4-2 and TRBJ2-2; no clear D. The V and J ends lost 2 bases and 4 bases respectively, with 11 bases between them. The germline CDR1 and CDR2 sequences are LGHNA and YNFKEQ. This CDR3 has 15 residues. This chain's CDR3 is CASSQRSASTGELFF. The CDR3 coding sequence is TGTGCCAGCAGCCAAAGGAGTGCGTCCACCGGGGAGCTGTTTTTT.

V is TRBV18 and J is TRBJ1-2, with 7 nucleotides matching TRBD1. The CDR3 has 19 amino acids. V lost 0 bases, J lost 6 bases, and 19 bases stayed unmatched. CDR1 and CDR2 (germline): KGHSH, LQKENI. The CDR3 DNA sequence: TGTGCCAGCTCACCACCGAATATCCGACAGGGAACATATCAAAATGGCTACACCTTC. Its translation is CASSPPNIRQGTYQNGYTF.

This clone occurred once. This sequence joins TRBV5-6 and TRBJ1-5; TRBD1 matches at 9 bases. The V gene end was trimmed by 4 bases and the J gene end by 2 bases; junction bases not matched to a gene: 13. The germline V gene encodes CDR1 SGHDT and CDR2 YYEEEE. This CDR3 comprises 18 residues. CDR3 nucleotides: TGTGCCAGCAGCCTAGGAGGACAGGGGATCTCGCGCAATCAGCCCCAGCATTTT. Protein product: CASSLGGQGISRNQPQHF.

This chain links TRBV19 with TRBJ1-3; D might be TRBD1 (6 bases). Germline V CDR1 and CDR2: LNHDA, SQIVND (reference sequence). The CDR3 length is 14 residues. The V and J ends lost 6 bases and 1 base respectively, with 10 bases between them. The chain's CDR3 is CASSEQGSGNTIYF. The CDR3 DNA reads TGTGCCAGTAGCGAACAGGGATCTGGAAACACCATATATTTT.

The chain carries TRBV7-6 and TRBJ2-7, with 7 nucleotides matching TRBD1. V lost 5 bases, J lost 1 base, and 2 bases stayed unmatched. Germline CDR1 reads SGHVS; CDR2 reads FNYEAQ. The CDR3 runs 13 residues. CDR3 protein: CASSRQGSYEQYF. The CDR3 DNA is TGTGCCAGCAGCCGACAGGGATCCTACGAGCAGTACTTC.

The chain recombines TRBV2 with TRBJ2-7; D perhaps matches TRBD2 (5 bases). The CDR3 spans 11 residues. Trimming removed 11 bases at V and 2 bases at J, with 10 bases between. Germline CDR1 SNHLY, CDR2 FYNNEI. This chain's CDR3 is CAWTDPYEQYF. DNA of the CDR3: TGTGCCTGGACTGACCCCTACGAGCAGTACTTC.

This clone has more than one count but fewer than ten. This sequence joins TRBV6-5 and TRBJ2-7; D remains unclear. With 2 bases removed from V and 5 bases from J, the gap between germline ends came to 13 bases. Germline V lookup: CDR1 MNHEY, CDR2 SVGAGI. CDR3 length equals 14 residues. In DNA form, the CDR3 reads TGTGCCAGCAGTTACAGGCTGACCAGGCACGAGCAGTACTTC. Amino acid sequence: CASSYRLTRHEQYF.

The chain carries TRBV2 and TRBJ2-3; 7 nucleotides match TRBD1. CDR1 SNHLY and CDR2 FYNNEI come from the germline V gene. Losses at the gene ends were 4 bases for V and 6 bases for J; bases not matched to a gene: 10. This CDR3 is 15 amino acids long. The CDR3 bases are TGTGCCAGCAGTGGACAGGGATACAGGGGCGATACGCAGTATTTT. As protein: CASSGQGYRGDTQYF.

CDR3 sequence: CASYGGMPYNEQFF. CDR3 DNA: TGTGCCAGCTACGGCGGGATGCCCTACAATGAGCAGTTCTTC. This chain joins TRBV6-5 and TRBJ2-1, with D possibly being TRBD2 (6 bases). The CDR3 has 14 amino acids. Between the trimmed V and J ends, which lost 8 bases and 2 bases, there was a span of 13 bases. The germline gives CDR1 MNHEY, CDR2 SVGAGI.

This clone came up a few times. The rearrangement joins TRBV5-4 to TRBJ2-1; 11 bases are a match to TRBD2. Trimming at V came to 9 bases and at J to 4 bases, leaving 9 bases not matched to a gene. In germline, CDR1 is SGHNT, CDR2 YYREEE (reference sequence). This CDR3 has 15 amino acids. CDR3 in amino acids: CANPAGTSGYNEQFF. CDR3 nucleotides: TGTGCCAACCCAGCCGGGACTAGCGGTTACAATGAGCAGTTCTTC.